This T cell receptor beta chain was found in a study of cytomegalovirus exposure and HLA in healthy donors (dated by TCRdb to about 2017). The study in broad terms: An earlier analysis of 550 to 700 of the donors reported about 250 Gb of sequence data and 117 million unique TCR beta sequences from 150 million to 200 million T cells. To decide whether each TCR beta V gene segment behaved as functional or pseudogenic, an earlier analysis of approximately 590 of the donors relied on high-throughput TCR beta sequencing. In addition to the first cohort of about 650 subjects, a separate validation cohort of 120 different subjects was used. High-throughput TCR immunosequencing, statistical association of individual TCRs with disease status, and machine learning were combined to predict cytomegalovirus infection status. Among the roughly 390 genotyped donors, around 81% belonged to the genetic ancestry cluster associated with self-reported Caucasian donors. An early release covering 550 to 650 HLA-typed donors comprised about 300 gigabases of sequencing data and around 85 million unique TCR sequences. The later analysis used no new phenotypic data to find candidate immune exposures, relying instead on TCR beta sequences and their occurrence across donors. Every discovery cohort repertoire had been produced on one sequencing platform. About 5 DR-DQ haplotypes were handled as single units for association and clustering, since linkage in the cohort was strong. Using immunosequencing, the study profiled T cell repertoires from 640 or so subjects and related those repertoires to cytomegalovirus serostatus. The study aimed to test whether cataloging public T cell receptors could reveal signatures of past pathogen exposure. Among about 410 genotyped donors of the cohort, an average of roughly 230,000 unique TCR beta nucleotide sequences was sequenced per donor, of which 15% to 20% were non-productive. Donor age, sex, ethnicity and CMV serostatus were compiled alongside the repertoire data. Both class I and class II loci were covered by HLA typing, at four-digit resolution. Typing coverage differed by locus: A, B, C, DRB1 and DQB1 were typed in about 620-630 donors, DQA1 in roughly 510, DPA1 in around 580, and DPB1 in approximately 450. A later analysis re-analyzed previously published TCR beta repertoires from 666 donors and added high-resolution HLA genotyping to study TCR occurrence patterns. In a later genetic analysis, genome-wide SNP genotypes for about 55% of the roughly 700 donors were used, and that subset was treated as a discovery cohort.

The cohort was made up of around 720 healthy bone marrow donors. All cohort members were sampled while nominally healthy, although unrecorded immune exposures were likely present. The donor was CMV seropositive and belonged to the group of 250 to 300 seropositive cohort members. A peripheral blood sample was provided by each donor, and peripheral blood mononuclear cells were used for TCR beta sequencing. The Qiagen DNeasy Blood Extraction Kit was used to extract genomic DNA from the blood cell samples. The CDR3 measures 18 amino acids from cysteine to phenylalanine. The read is trimmed to its CDR3 DNA, 54 bases read in frame from base 1. Germline trimming: 0 bases from V, 7 bases from J; junction bases outside gene matches: 14. The germline V gene sets CDR1 to SGHDT and CDR2 to YYEEEE. What the authors observed across the whole study: According to a later analysis, TCR association rates differed among HLA loci, with DRB1 alleles showing the most associated TCRs and HLA-C alleles showing the fewest. Presence/absence analyses assumed roughly uniform sequencing depth across donors, an assumption that may not hold. A few of the identified cytomegalovirus-associated TCR beta chains were confirmed in vitro to be specific for cytomegalovirus antigens. Linkage disequilibrium might explain the correlated functional status among segregating V segments, but an unknown experimental factor could not be excluded. In an earlier analysis of approximately 590 of the donors, most TCR beta V segments appeared in productive rearrangements about 87% or about 30% of the time, broadly matching IMGT annotations. The cohort was sequenced for TCR beta chains only, and without alpha or paired-chain data the features that could be detected were limited. A further reported finding was that TCR beta sequences accurately predicted the HLA-A and HLA-B alleles for most subjects in the first cohort. Because counts were too low, around 17 rarely observed V segments, including chromosome 9 orphons, were left out of the earlier analysis of roughly 600 of the donors. A group of highly shared sequence variants was considered likely to be a technical artifact of the sequencing pipeline. Strong co-occurrence of HLA alleles, especially DR and DQ, made assigning TCR associations to individual alleles difficult. Several of the top co-occurrence clusters appeared to be linked to parvovirus B19, influenza, CMV and Epstein-Barr virus, according to a later analysis. Most TCR sequences were seen in very few donors, while some public TCRs were found in many individuals. In a later genetic analysis, fewer N-insertions in productive TCRs were reported among donors in an Asian-associated ancestry cluster than the approximately 630-donor mean. An association between a missense DCLRE1C variant and V-gene and J-gene trimming of TCR beta chains was found in a later genetic analysis and replicated in an independent cohort. The classifier was reported to diagnose cytomegalovirus status with high specificity and sensitivity in both the original cohort and the validation cohort. In a later analysis, around 17,000 TCR beta sequences were associated with specific HLA alleles at a false discovery rate of 0.05. The study gave a list of about 150 TCR beta chains associated with cytomegalovirus. In a later analysis, HLA-associated TCR beta chains were found to be more clonally expanded and to have lower generation probabilities than equally common non-associated chains. A later analysis found that most CMV-associated TCR beta chains appeared HLA-restricted, with HLA associations seemingly driven largely by CMV exposure. The 87-base-pair reads could not distinguish some IMGT-functional V segments, including TRBV6-2 and TRBV6-3, so those segments were excluded. The only immune exposure information available for the cohort was CMV serostatus. It was suggested by the authors that the approach could potentially be generalized to other disease states and immunological phenotypes. Because HLA typing was missing for some donors at each locus, association tests included only the typed subset.

The library was obtained by the immunoSEQ multiplex PCR assay. A mixture of 60 forward primers for TCR Vbeta segments and 13 reverse primers for TCR Jbeta segments was used in the multiplex PCR. The CDR3 region of rearranged TCR beta genes was amplified from genomic DNA with a multiplex PCR assay. On the Illumina HiSeq System, the amplified TCR beta libraries were sequenced as 87-base-pair reads. In the authors' own workflow: In a later analysis, tens of millions of unique TCR beta chains were counted across the 666 repertoires, and roughly 11 million of these chains were shared by at least two donors. A nearest-neighbor algorithm error-corrected the raw reads and collapsed the reads into unique sequences, merging closely related sequences to remove PCR and sequencing errors. Alignment of CDR3 sequences to IMGT reference sequences was used to assign V, D and J gene segments. For a sequence to be retained, at least a six-nucleotide match to both a V gene segment and a J gene segment was required. Rearrangements were classified as productive when the CDR3 lacked stop codons and remained in frame with V and J, and all other rearrangements were classified as non-productive. CDR3 was defined by IMGT convention, running from the second conserved V-encoded cysteine to the conserved J-encoded phenylalanine. The earlier analysis of approximately 590 of the donors excluded any sequence lacking an unambiguous match to a single V gene segment. An earlier analysis of several hundred of the donors called V segments functional above 56.7% productive rearrangements and segregating when the between-donor standard deviation exceeded 5%. To diagnose cytomegalovirus status from the catalog of TCR beta chain sequences, a statistical classification framework was built. A later analysis assigned V and J genes by comparing TCR nucleotide sequences with IMGT/GENE-DB human TR gene sequences. The TCRdist pipeline was used in a later analysis to assign CDR3 sequences and most-parsimonious VDJ recombination scenarios. In a later analysis, each TCR beta chain was defined by its CDR3 amino acid sequence together with its V-gene family, and reads without a unique V-gene family were excluded. As a way to deal with suspected cross-contamination and a sequencing artifact, a later analysis dropped hundreds of nucleotide sequences that were highly shared and had low generation probability. In a later analysis, a clonal expansion index was calculated for each public chain from normalized within-repertoire ranks of inferred template counts. Generation probabilities in a later analysis came from a VDJ recombination model fitted to out-of-frame rearrangements, and those results were checked against IGoR. A later analysis scored TCR-TCR, TCR-HLA and TCR-CMV co-occurrence with hypergeometric tests, applying a repertoire-size bias correction to TCR pairs. In a later analysis, false discovery rates were estimated by permuting HLA or CMV assignments 20 times. In a later analysis, co-occurring TCRs were grouped using DBSCAN, and TCRdist sequence similarity was added for clustering within HLA-allele-positive subsets. Co-occurrence clustering excluded repertoires with fewer than 30,000 or more than 120,000 public chains, plus five with anomalous nucleotide sharing. TCRdb re-hosts the immuneACCESS table, in-frame sequences only. Its copies lack some clones; in the studies checked, an unresolved V gene accounts for under half of them, and the cause for the rest is not known. Clonal size and the V and J genes are those of that table, whereas D and trimming came from the DNA. This sample has more than 150,000 clones in its table, and roughly 88% of those were observed once. Of the sample, 9.3% is held by the ten largest clones.

As for this clone: Its specific antigen is unknown. No much larger clone exists at a distance of one base, and base qualities are not known.

This receptor was taken from a man aged 18 to 30 in good health and CMV-seropositive. The chain is encoded by TRBV5-6 joined to TRBJ2-1; 9 bases in the middle match TRBD2. Sequencing input: PBMCs. The DNA sequence reads TGTGCCAGCAGCTTGGTTCGGTGGGGCGGGGGGGCGAAAAATGAGCAGTTCTTC. This codes for CASSLVRWGGGAKNEQFF.